This T cell receptor beta chain was sequenced during a study of T cells after yellow fever vaccination. General study results and limits: The presence of abundant clonotypes contaminating from the bulk population was possible in FACS-sorted repertoires. Post-booster samples contained most primary-vaccination clones (approximately 96% CD4, around 90% CD8).

Generation of TCR cDNA used 5'RACE template switching (which added a universal primer site and UMIs). TCRdb analysed the 5' RACE reads with MiXCR anew, one entry per CDR3 protein. The sample lists some 150,000 distinct CDR3 sequences, about 6.2% occurring once. This clonotype was detected many times. Its target is not known. Trimming at V came to 3 bases and at J to 3 bases, leaving 9 bases not matched to a gene. From germline, CDR1 is SGHRS and CDR2 YFSETQ. This CDR3 is built from 15 residues. The chain links TRBV5-1 to TRBJ2-7; 7 positions match TRBD2. The sample in question was CD4+ T cells sorted from PBMCs, obtained 10 days after the yellow fever booster vaccination. The sequence came from a man under 40 who received the YFV17D yellow fever vaccine. The CDR3 bases are TGCGCCAGCAGCTCCTTAGGGCGGGACTACTACGAGCAGTACTTC. Translated, it gives CASSSLGRDYYEQYF. Supplemented by reference TRBV5-1 and TRBJ2-7, the full variable domain reads KAGVTQTPRYLIKTRGQQVTLSCSPISGHRSVSWYQQTPGQGLQFLFEYFSETQRNKGNFPGRFSGRQFSNSRSEMNVSTLELGDSALYLCASSSLGRDYYEQYFGPGTRLTVT.